Sequencing of this TCR beta chain was carried out in a study of T cell changes during pregnancy in multiple sclerosis. CDR3 length equals 15 residues. Germline CDR1 and CDR2: MNHNS and SASEGT. Trimming shortened V by 1 base and J by 5 bases, and 14 bases separated the two germline ends. Profiled with immunoSEQ multiplex PCR; TCRdb holds only in-frame clones, not every one. The sample records 81,000 or so clones, 91% being singletons. The receptor comes from a female donor in good health, serving as a control in a pregnancy study. Some clones in this sample may be carry-over from other donors' samples. Sequencing used PBMCs, obtained in the first trimester of pregnancy. The chain links TRBV6-1 to TRBJ1-2; D is undetermined. The CDR3 DNA sequence: TGTGCCAGCAGTGAAGGAGGGCTACGAGGGTATGGCTACACCTTC. This gives the protein CASSEGGLRGYGYTF.